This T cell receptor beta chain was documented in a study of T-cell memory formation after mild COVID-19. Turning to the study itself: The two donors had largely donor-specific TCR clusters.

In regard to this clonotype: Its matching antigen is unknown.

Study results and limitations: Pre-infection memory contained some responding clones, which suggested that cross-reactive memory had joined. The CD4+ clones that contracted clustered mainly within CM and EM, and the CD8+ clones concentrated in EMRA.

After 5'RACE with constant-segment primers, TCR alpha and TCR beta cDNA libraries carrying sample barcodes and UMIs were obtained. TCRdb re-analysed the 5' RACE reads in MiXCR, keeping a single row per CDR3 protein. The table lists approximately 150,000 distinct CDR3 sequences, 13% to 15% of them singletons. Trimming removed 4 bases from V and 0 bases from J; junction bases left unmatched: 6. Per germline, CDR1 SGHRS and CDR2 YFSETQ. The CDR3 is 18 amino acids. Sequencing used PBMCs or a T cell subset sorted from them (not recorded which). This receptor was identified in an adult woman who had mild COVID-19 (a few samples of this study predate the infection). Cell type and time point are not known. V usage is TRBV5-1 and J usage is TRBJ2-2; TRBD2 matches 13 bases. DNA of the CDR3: TGCGCCAGCAGCCCAGGACTAGCGGGGGCCGCGAACACCGGGGAGCTGTTTTTT. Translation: CASSPGLAGAANTGELFF.